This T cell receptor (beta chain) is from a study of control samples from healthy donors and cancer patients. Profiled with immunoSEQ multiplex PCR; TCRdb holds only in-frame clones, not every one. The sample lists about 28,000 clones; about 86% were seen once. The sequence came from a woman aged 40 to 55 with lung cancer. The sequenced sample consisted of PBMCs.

The CDR3 loop is CASSLEPSSYEQYF. In nucleotides, the CDR3 is TGTGCCAGCAGCTTAGAACCGAGCTCCTACGAGCAGTACTTC. The chain employs TRBV11-2 and TRBJ2-7, with unresolved D. V dropped 0 bases and J dropped 0 bases, with 6 bases sitting between them. The CDR3 length is 14 residues. Germline CDR1 reads SGHAT; CDR2 reads FQNNGV.